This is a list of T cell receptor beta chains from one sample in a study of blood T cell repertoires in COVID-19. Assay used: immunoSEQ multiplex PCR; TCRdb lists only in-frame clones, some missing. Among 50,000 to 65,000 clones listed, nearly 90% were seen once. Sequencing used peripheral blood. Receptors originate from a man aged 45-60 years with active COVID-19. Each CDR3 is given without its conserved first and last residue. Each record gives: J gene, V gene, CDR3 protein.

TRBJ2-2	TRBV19	ASSSGQGTAGELF
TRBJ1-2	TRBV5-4	ASSPNGVTEEYGYT
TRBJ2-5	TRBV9	ASSVGSGGETQY
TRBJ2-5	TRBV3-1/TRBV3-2	ASSQEQRGSETQY
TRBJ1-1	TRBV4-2	ASSHPRTGTEAF
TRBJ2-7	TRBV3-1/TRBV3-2	ASSQGQASYEQY
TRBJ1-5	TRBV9	ASSIGTVAQPQH
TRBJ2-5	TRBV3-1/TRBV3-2	ASSQEPKGLAGVAQY
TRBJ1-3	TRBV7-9	ASSFLGQGNTIY
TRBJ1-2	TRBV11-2	ASSSEYGYT
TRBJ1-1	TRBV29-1	SVVGHMNTEAF
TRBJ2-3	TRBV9	ASSVGRSTDTQY
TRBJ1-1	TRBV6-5	ASLKGAANTEAF
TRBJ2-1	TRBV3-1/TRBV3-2	ASSQGFLSYNEQF
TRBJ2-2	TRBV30	AWRRQGAYTGELF
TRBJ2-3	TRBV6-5	ASSYVRGAKTDTQY
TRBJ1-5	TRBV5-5	ASSFETGGNQPQH
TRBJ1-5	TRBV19	ASSRPGQVGNRDQPQH
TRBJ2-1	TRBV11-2	ASSRQYRTSGGDYNEQF
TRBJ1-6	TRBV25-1	ASSAGNPPPLH
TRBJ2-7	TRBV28	ASHRGGGDYEQY
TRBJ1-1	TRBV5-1	ASSHRPGEAWAF
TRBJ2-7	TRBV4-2	ASSHPYQSGGAPYEQY
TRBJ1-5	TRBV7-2	ASSQNLGNQPQH
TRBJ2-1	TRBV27	ASSFRQGNGNEQF
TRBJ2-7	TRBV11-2	ASSLGSSYEQY
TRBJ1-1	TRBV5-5	ASSFQLSAGNTEAF
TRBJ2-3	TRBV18	ASSPWGRGGGATNTQY
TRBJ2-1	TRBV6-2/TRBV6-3	ASSPGGTSGAAGDEQF
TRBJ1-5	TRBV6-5	ASRPGQKRQPQH